This T cell receptor beta chain was documented in a study of human T cells and chemical hapten exposure. Overall study findings and caveats: More PT1 expanded TCRs went with higher patch test scores. TCRs at high frequency, those above 1 in 1000, did not change with DPC sensitization. The study found expanded TCRs formed significantly more large CDR3 similarity clusters than controls.

Specified time point: patch test 3, about 24 weeks after DPC sensitization. Treatment denoted: therapeutic diphenylcyclopropenone sensitization with weekly scalp DPC. Blood draws came first, before each patch test. Via MiXCR, TCRdb re-called the RACE reads, giving one row per CDR3 protein. The data show roughly 97,000 distinct CDR3 sequences, 27% seen once. The CDR3 has 16 residues. With V trimmed by 3 bases and J by 4 bases, 5 bases remained unmatched. Germline-derived CDR1 and CDR2 are SGHRS and YFSETQ. This clonotype was counted only a few times. Its antigen is as yet unknown. The origin of this receptor is a middle-aged man with alopecia areata. Some clones in this sample may be carry-over from other donors' samples. The material was whole blood, obtained in connection with sensitization to the hapten diphenylcyclopropenone (DPC). V usage is TRBV5-1 and J usage is TRBJ2-5; 14 bases are a match to TRBD2. CDR3 amino acids: CASSSGLAGGTETQYF. The DNA for the CDR3 is TGCGCCAGCAGCTCAGGACTAGCGGGAGGAACAGAGACCCAGTACTTC.